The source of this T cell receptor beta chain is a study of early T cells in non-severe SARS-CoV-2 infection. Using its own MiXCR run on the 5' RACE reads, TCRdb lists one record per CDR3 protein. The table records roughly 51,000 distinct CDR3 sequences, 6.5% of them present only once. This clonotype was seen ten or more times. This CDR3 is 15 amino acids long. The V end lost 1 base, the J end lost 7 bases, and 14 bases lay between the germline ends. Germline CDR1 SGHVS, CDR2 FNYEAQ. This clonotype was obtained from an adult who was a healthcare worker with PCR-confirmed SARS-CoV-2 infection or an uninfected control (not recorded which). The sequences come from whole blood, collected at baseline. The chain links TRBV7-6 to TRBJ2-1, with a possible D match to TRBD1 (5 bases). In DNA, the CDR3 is TGTGCCAGCAGCTTAGTGGACACCCTGGGAAATGAGCAGTTCTTC. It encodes CASSLVDTLGNEQFF.